This T cell receptor beta chain was observed in a study of blood T cell repertoires in COVID-19. Study details: Whether acute or convalescent, the COVID-19 samples came from the United States, Italy and Spain. T cells, B-cell-depleted T cells, or PBMCs supplied cDNA or gDNA.

The length of the CDR3 is 15 residues. V was trimmed by 2 bases and J by 10 bases, leaving 21 bases between them. Germline CDR1 reads MNHNY; CDR2 reads SVGAGI (reference sequence). Original processing notes: Estimates of nucleated cell counts were drawn from the amplification of reference gene primers. The data were produced by immunoSEQ multiplex PCR, yet TCRdb's version contains in-frame clones alone and is incomplete. From that table come the V and J calls and clone size; the DNA was used to work out D and trimming. The sample includes 150,000 to 200,000 clones, about 84% of them seen just once. The receptor's source is a human donor in a cohort sampled during active COVID-19. The specimen was peripheral blood. This sequence joins TRBV6-6 and TRBJ2-7; D call uncertain. The DNA for the CDR3 is TGTGCCAGCAGTTACGTGACAAGGCCCCAAAACCTTCAGTACTTC. Protein sequence: CASSYVTRPQNLQYF.